This entry is about one T cell receptor beta chain. Its target is unknown. Under the ViraFEST assay, PBMC were stimulated with viral peptide pools so that antigen-specific CD4+ T cells expanded. Sequencing was performed afterwards. Subsequent to roughly 9 days of culture, CD4+ T cells were isolated. All participants had two doses of either the BNT162b2 or mRNA-1273 vaccine. For each well, roughly 2 million PBMC were cultured with 8.5 to 10 IU/ml IL-2 and 9 to 10 ug/ml peptides. On both days 3 and 7, half of the culture medium was replaced with IL-2 medium. Clones were read by immunoSEQ multiplex PCR, and TCRdb kept only the in-frame ones, dropping some. In the table there are tens of thousands of clones, around 69% of which are singletons. This record comes from a study of vaccination effects on CD4 cells after COVID-19. In the study overall: Samples that were drawn after vaccination came a median of 72 days after the second dose. Study findings and constraints: Clones arising from infection and from vaccination showed marked clonal contraction late after vaccination.

The length of the CDR3 is 17 residues. The V segment lost 5 bases and the J segment 3 bases; nucleotides outside the gene matches: 11. In germline, CDR1 is SEHNR, CDR2 FQNEAQ (reference sequence). This sample comprised CD4+ T cells from PBMCs cultured with HCoV-229E spike peptides, obtained after COVID-19 vaccination. The chain employs TRBV7-9 and TRBJ1-4; TRBD1 matches 8 bases. This clonotype was obtained from a human donor who received a COVID-19 vaccine. DNA of the CDR3: TGTGCCAGCAGCCCAGGGGGCATAGGTTCGGCTAATGAAAAACTGTTTTTT. Translated: CASSPGGIGSANEKLFF.